This T cell receptor beta chain emerged from a study of cytomegalovirus exposure and HLA in healthy donors. The CDR3 spans 16 residues. Germline CDR1 and CDR2: SGHTS and YDEGEE. The V gene end was trimmed by 4 bases and the J gene end by 4 bases; junction bases not matched to a gene: 11. The PCR was carried out with 60 Vbeta primers and 13 Jbeta primers. Repertoires were generated with immunoSEQ multiplex PCR, while TCRdb's copy carries only in-frame clones and drops some. The sample has roughly 110,000 clones, 67% seen once; the top ten hold 8% to 10%. The sequenced sample consisted of PBMCs. The sequence derives from a man aged 18 to 30 in good health and CMV-seropositive. The rearrangement links TRBV5-8 to TRBJ2-5, with 9 bases fitting TRBD2. The CDR3 region has the DNA TGTGCCAGCAGCCCTGGCGGGGGGGCCGGTAGAGAGACCCAGTACTTC. Translating gives CASSPGGGAGRETQYF.